The 18 T cell receptor beta chains given below trace back to one sample, sequenced in a study of CD8 T cells in ankylosing spondylitis. TCRdb fed the 5' RACE reads into MiXCR, producing one record per CDR3 protein. The table lists approximately 300,000 distinct CDR3 sequences, around 8% of them singletons. Notes on the study in general: Fewer than 10 highly homologous variants formed a TCR beta motif that appeared characteristic of ankylosing spondylitis blood.

Their antigen targets remain unknown. The sequenced material came from blood, either unsorted or a sorted T cell fraction (not recorded which). The receptors were sampled from a male donor with ankylosing spondylitis.

This clonotype was observed once. The chain has TRBV6-5 and TRBJ2-3; D gene uncertain. CDR3 size: 15 residues. Trimming removed 2 bases at V and 1 base at J, with 10 bases between. Germline CDR1 MNHEY, CDR2 SVGAGI. The CDR3 loop reads CASSYQAIRTDTQYF. The CDR3, as DNA: TGTGCCAGCAGTTACCAGGCAATCCGCACAGATACGCAGTATTTT.

The CDR3 DNA follows: TGTGCCACCAGTGAGACTGACAGGGTTGAGCAGTTCTTC. This gives the protein CATSETDRVEQFF. The chain has TRBV24-1 and TRBJ2-1; 7 nucleotides line up with TRBD1. Germline V gene sequence: CDR1 KGHDR, CDR2 SFDVKD. V lost 4 bases, J lost 9 bases, and 5 bases stayed unmatched. The CDR3 totals 13 residues.

The J gene is TRBJ2-1, the V gene TRBV12-3 or TRBV12-4; 13 bases fit TRBD2. With 0 bases clipped from V and 10 bases from J, the junction kept 15 bases outside the gene matches. The CDR3 has 19 amino acids. CDR3 DNA: TGTGCCAGCAGTTTAGCGCCTCTTCGGACTAGCGGGAGTATCAGGGAGCAGTTCTTC. Its translation is CASSLAPLRTSGSIREQFF.

This clonotype was seen more than once but under ten times. V usage is TRBV7-9 and J usage is TRBJ1-2, with 10 bases fitting TRBD1. Germline V gene lookup returns CDR1 SEHNR and CDR2 FQNEAQ (reference sequence). This CDR3 is 15 amino acids long. V gave up 4 bases and J gave up 4 bases; unmatched junction bases: 6. The CDR3 nucleotides read TGTGCCAGCAGCTACATGGGACAGGGGTTCTATGGCTACACCTTC. Its protein is CASSYMGQGFYGYTF.

In this sample, this clonotype turned up a few times. The V call is TRBV15, the J call TRBJ1-3, with D hard to call. V dropped 0 bases and J dropped 0 bases, with 6 bases sitting between them. Germline lookup yields CDR1 LNHNV and CDR2 YYDKDF (reference sequence). The CDR3 has 15 amino acids. The chain's CDR3 is CATSRDASSGNTIYF. The CDR3 DNA sequence: TGTGCCACCAGCAGAGATGCTAGCTCTGGAAACACCATATATTTT. The full variable domain, rest sourced from reference TRBV15 and TRBJ1-3, is DAMVIQNPRYQVTQFGKPVTLSCSQTLNHNVMYWYQQKSSQAPKLLFHYYDKDFNNEADTPDNFQSRRPNTSFCFLDIRSPGLGDTAMYLCATSRDASSGNTIYFGEGSWLTVV.

This chain links TRBV2 with TRBJ2-5, with D hard to call. CDR1 is SNHLY and CDR2 is FYNNEI in the germline V gene. The CDR3 has 14 residues. V was clipped by 6 bases and J by 1 base, with 12 bases between them. CDR3 bases: TGTGCCAGCAGCCGGAGCCGATCCCAAGAGACCCAGTACTTC. Protein: CASSRSRSQETQYF.

This clonotype was picked up a small number of times. J is TRBJ1-5 and V is TRBV6-1; no reliable D call. The germline gives CDR1 MNHNS, CDR2 SASEGT. The CDR3 contains 16 residues. V lost 2 bases and J lost 1, with 12 bases in between. This CDR3 reads CASSEFLGRSNQPQHF. CDR3 nucleotides: TGTGCCAGCAGTGAATTCCTCGGGAGAAGCAATCAGCCCCAGCATTTT.

This clonotype was seen repeatedly, ten times or more. This chain uses TRBV27 with TRBJ2-1; perhaps TRBD2 as D (7 bases). CDR3 size: 16 residues. Per the germline V gene, CDR1 is MNHEY and CDR2 is SMNVEV (reference sequence). Trimming cost V 3 bases and J 4 bases, with 16 bases left between them. In DNA, the CDR3 is TGTGCCAGCAGTTTCCCCGGGGGGAGGGGGTACAATGAGCAGTTCTTC. It specifies CASSFPGGRGYNEQFF.

The chain has TRBV29-1 and TRBJ2-7, with unresolved D. V was cut by 7 bases and J by 3 bases, with 16 bases left in between. Germline CDR1 SQVTM, CDR2 ANQGSEA. This CDR3 spans 13 amino acids. In DNA, the CDR3 is TGCAGCGCTAAAGGCAGGTTTTTCTACGAGCAGTACTTC. This gives the protein CSAKGRFFYEQYF.

This clonotype was counted many times. This rearrangement joins TRBV20-1 to TRBJ2-3; 9 bases are a match to TRBD2. Trimming at V came to 1 base and at J to 3 bases, leaving 14 bases not matched to a gene. The germline gives CDR1 DFQATT, CDR2 SNEGSKA (reference sequence). The CDR3 loop spans 18 amino acids. CDR3 sequence reads: CSARVPKGSGRQTDTQYF. CDR3 DNA sequence: TGCAGTGCTAGAGTACCGAAGGGTAGCGGGAGACAGACAGATACGCAGTATTTT.

This chain connects TRBV10-3 to TRBJ1-3; no definite D call. In germline, CDR1 is ENHRY, CDR2 SYGVKD. The V gene lost 2 bases and the J gene lost 3 bases, with 5 bases spanning the gap. The CDR3 sequence is 13 residues long. For the CDR3, the DNA is TGTGCCATCAGTGAGGGGGTTGGAAACACCATATATTTT. This translates into CAISEGVGNTIYF.

The V gene is TRBV7-2, the J gene TRBJ2-1; D may be TRBD2 (6 bases). The CDR3 covers 17 residues. CDR1 and CDR2 (germline): SGHTA, FQGNSA. The germline V and J ends were trimmed by 1 base and 0 bases, with 13 bases remaining between them. The CDR3 DNA follows: TGTGCCAGCAGCTTAGGTCCGGGAGAAGGCTCCTACAATGAGCAGTTCTTC. Protein: CASSLGPGEGSYNEQFF.

This clonotype showed up many times. The chain joins TRBV6-1 to TRBJ1-4; TRBD1 matches 9 bases. With V trimmed by 7 bases and J by 4 bases, 7 bases remained unmatched. CDR1 is MNHNS and CDR2 is SASEGT in the germline V gene. CDR3 length equals 15 residues. The CDR3 region is CASTRTGANNEKLFF. Written as DNA, the CDR3 is TGTGCCAGCACCCGGACAGGGGCCAATAATGAAAAACTGTTTTTT.

This clonotype was seen repeatedly, ten times or more. The chain has TRBV5-1 and TRBJ2-6; D unresolved. Germline lookup yields CDR1 SGHRS and CDR2 YFSETQ. The CDR3 has 16 amino acids. The germline V and J ends were trimmed by 4 bases and 1 base, with 12 bases remaining between them. The CDR3 bases are TGCGCCAGCAGCGTCGGGTCTTTTTCTGGGGCCAACGTCCTGACTTTC. Encoded protein: CASSVGSFSGANVLTF.

The V and J genes are TRBV7-9 and TRBJ2-3; D unresolved. CDR3 length equals 13 residues. V dropped 6 bases and J dropped 3 bases, with 10 bases sitting between them. Germline-derived CDR1 and CDR2 are SEHNR and FQNEAQ (reference sequence). The CDR3 reads CASSGRVTDTQYF. The CDR3 DNA reads as TGTGCCAGCAGTGGAAGGGTGACAGATACGCAGTATTTT. The full variable domain, in which reference TRBV7-9 and TRBJ2-3 provide the parts outside the CDR3, is DTGVSQNPRHKITKRGQNVTFRCDPISEHNRLYWYRQTLGQGPEFLTYFQNEAQLEKSRLLSDRFSAERPKGSFSTLEIQRTEQGDSAMYLCASSGRVTDTQYFGPGTRLTVL.

The rearrangement links TRBV7-2 to TRBJ1-2, with a weak D call TRBD1 (6 bases). Germline values: CDR1 SGHTA, CDR2 FQGNSA. Trimming removed 4 bases from V and 5 bases from J, with 14 bases in between. This CDR3 is 14 amino acids long. For the CDR3, the DNA is TGTGCCAGCAGCTCAAGAGGGGACATTTATGGCTACACCTTC. Protein product: CASSSRGDIYGYTF.

This clonotype has a count of ten or more. This sequence joins TRBV12-3 or TRBV12-4 and TRBJ1-5, with D possibly being TRBD1 (6 bases). The CDR3 has 16 residues. V lost 5 bases and J 6 bases, leaving 20 bases between the germline ends. The CDR3 loop reads CASSRKQGKEGQPQHF. The CDR3 DNA reads as TGTGCCAGCAGTCGAAAACAGGGAAAGGAGGGTCAGCCCCAGCATTTT.

This clonotype was seen a handful of times. This chain joins TRBV4-3 and TRBJ2-1, with 11 bases fitting TRBD2. Germline assignment: CDR1 LGHNA and CDR2 YSLEER. The CDR3 spans 19 residues. V shed 0 bases, J shed 6 bases, and the junction held 13 bases outside the gene matches. The CDR3 region has the DNA TGCGCCAGCAGCCAAGATACCTTAGAATTAGCGGGAGGGCCCAATGAGCAGTTCTTC. Residues: CASSQDTLELAGGPNEQFF.